Below, 18 T cell receptor beta chains from the same sample are listed, as sequenced in a study of identical twins. MiXCR, applied by TCRdb to the 5' RACE reads, yields one record per CDR3 protein. This repertoire shows about 340,000 distinct CDR3 sequences, about 9% found once; its top ten account for 8% to 10%. The sequenced sample consisted of naive T cells sorted from blood. The source of these receptors is a woman between 45 and 60 years old in good health.

This clonotype has a count of ten or more. J is TRBJ2-2 and V is TRBV3-1, with 8 nucleotides matching TRBD2. This CDR3 has 15 residues. The V segment lost 4 bases and the J segment 4 bases; nucleotides outside the gene matches: 5. Germline V gene lookup returns CDR1 LGHDT and CDR2 YNNKEL (reference sequence). CDR3 region: CASSPAGVSTGELFF. The DNA for the CDR3 is TGTGCCAGCAGCCCAGCGGGAGTTAGCACCGGGGAGCTGTTTTTT.

A note on this clonotype: One junction end disagrees with the germline gene, perhaps due to a read error. J is TRBJ2-2 and V is TRBV11-2; D remains unclear. CDR3 length: 14 amino acids. In germline, CDR1 is SGHAT, CDR2 FQNNGV. The CDR3 region is CASGLLVSGGELFF. CDR3 in DNA: TGTGCCAGCGGCTTATTAGTTTCAGGAGGGGAGCTGTTTTTT.

The rearrangement links TRBV4-1 to TRBJ2-1; 7 bases fit TRBD1. This CDR3 is built from 14 residues. Germline V gene lookup returns CDR1 MGHRA and CDR2 YSYEKL. The V gene end was trimmed by 2 bases and the J gene end by 8 bases; junction bases not matched to a gene: 6. The CDR3, as DNA: TGCGCCAGCAGCCAAATGTTAGGGGGCGATGAGCAGTTCTTC. Translation gives CASSQMLGGDEQFF.

The V gene is TRBV7-8, the J gene TRBJ2-1, with 8 bases lining up with TRBD2. CDR1 is SGHVS and CDR2 is FQNEAQ in the germline V gene. Germline trimming cut 5 bases from V and 9 bases from J; bases unmatched to any gene: 9. CDR3 length equals 14 residues. Here the CDR3 reads CASSASPSGPEQFF. The CDR3 region has the DNA TGTGCCAGCAGCGCGTCTCCTAGCGGGCCTGAGCAGTTCTTC.

The chain recombines TRBV7-2 with TRBJ2-5, with TRBD2 matching 13 bases. V gave up 3 bases and J gave up 5 bases; unmatched junction bases: 3. Germline CDR1 is SGHTA and CDR2 is FQGNSA. CDR3 length equals 15 residues. CDR3: CASSFGLAGDETQYF. CDR3 sequence (DNA): TGTGCCAGCAGCTTCGGACTAGCGGGGGATGAGACCCAGTACTTC.

The genes are TRBV5-1 and TRBJ2-5; D is unclear. CDR1 and CDR2 (germline): SGHRS, YFSETQ. The CDR3 contains 16 residues. V was shortened by 1 base and J by 1 base, with 14 bases between the two germline ends. The CDR3 DNA sequence: TGCGCCAGCAGCTTGCACGCTTCCGGCTCCCAAGAGACCCAGTACTTC. Translating it yields CASSLHASGSQETQYF.

This clonotype was seen at least ten times. CDR3 protein: CASSALAGGPHNEQFF. CDR3 bases: TGTGCCAGCAGTGCCCTAGCGGGAGGGCCCCACAATGAGCAGTTCTTC. The chain has TRBV6-4 and TRBJ2-1, with TRBD2 identical over 12 bases. CDR3 length equals 16 residues. Looked up from germline, CDR1 is MRHNA and CDR2 is SNTAGT. Trimming cost V 4 bases and J 5 bases; bases outside gene matches: 6.

This clonotype has a handful of counts. The chain combines TRBV4-1 with TRBJ2-1; D possibly corresponds to TRBD2 (5 bases). This CDR3 contains 15 residues. Germline values: CDR1 MGHRA, CDR2 YSYEKL. Trimming took off 0 bases at V and 10 bases at J, with 16 bases between the two ends. The CDR3 here is CASSQDRTPMREQFF. The CDR3 DNA follows: TGCGCCAGCAGCCAAGATAGGACTCCTATGCGCGAGCAGTTCTTC.

The chain uses TRBV19 and TRBJ1-1; D uncertain. In germline, CDR1 is LNHDA, CDR2 SQIVND (reference sequence). The CDR3 contains 14 residues. The V end was cut by 6 bases, the J end by 1 base, with 12 bases between. The CDR3 reads CASRRPPSNTEAFF. CDR3 DNA sequence: TGTGCCAGTAGAAGACCTCCCTCGAACACTGAAGCTTTCTTT.

This clonotype occurred many times. The V and J genes are TRBV3-1 and TRBJ1-5; the D is unclear. Germline V gene data show CDR1 as LGHDT and CDR2 as YNNKEL (reference sequence). The CDR3 totals 14 residues. Trimming shortened V by 0 bases and J by 6 bases, and 9 bases separated the two germline ends. The CDR3 region is CASSQDWGPQPQHF. CDR3 sequence (DNA): TGTGCCAGCAGCCAAGATTGGGGTCCTCAGCCCCAGCATTTT.

The V and J genes are TRBV7-9 and TRBJ2-2, with D unclear. V gave up 7 bases and J gave up 7 bases, with 4 bases separating them. CDR1 is SEHNR, CDR2 FQNEAQ, per germline (reference sequence). This CDR3 region has 10 residues. CDR3 loop: CASTDGELFF. CDR3 DNA sequence: TGTGCCAGCACCGACGGGGAGCTGTTTTTT. Together with reference TRBV7-9 and TRBJ2-2, the CDR3 gives the full variable domain: DTGVSQNPRHKITKRGQNVTFRCDPISEHNRLYWYRQTLGQGPEFLTYFQNEAQLEKSRLLSDRFSAERPKGSFSTLEIQRTEQGDSAMYLCASTDGELFFGEGSRLTVL.

This clonotype was seen a few times. The V and J genes are TRBV29-1 and TRBJ1-2, with D possibly being TRBD1 (5 bases). Germline V gene sequence: CDR1 SQVTM, CDR2 ANQGSEA. The germline V and J ends were trimmed by 4 bases and 4 bases, with 13 bases remaining between them. The CDR3 consists of 13 residues. The CDR3 DNA reads as TGCAGCGTTGGGACGGGGCTTCCCTATGGCTACACCTTC. Translated, it gives CSVGTGLPYGYTF.

V and J are TRBV6-7 and TRBJ2-7; TRBD1 matches at 9 bases. TRBV6-7 is given ORF status, its function remaining uncertain. The CDR3 spans 14 residues. The CDR3 DNA reads TGTGCCATCCGACAGGGGGAGCCCTCCGACGAGCAGTACGTC. This codes for CAIRQGEPSDEQYV.

There are a few counts of this clonotype. The chain has TRBV28 and TRBJ1-1; TRBD1 is a possible D gene (6 bases). The germline CDR1 and CDR2 sequences are MDHEN and SYDVKM. The CDR3 has 15 residues. The V end was cut by 5 bases, the J end by 2 bases, with 15 bases between. The chain's CDR3 is CASSPRTARNTEAFF. CDR3 bases: TGTGCCAGCAGTCCCCGGACAGCCAGAAACACTGAAGCTTTCTTT.

This clonotype appeared a few times. The chain combines TRBV12-3 or TRBV12-4 with TRBJ2-1; D ambiguous. Trimming removed 5 bases from V and 0 bases from J, with 8 bases in between. The CDR3 consists of 14 residues. The CDR3 sequence is CASSPLRSYNEQFF. The CDR3 DNA reads as TGTGCCAGCAGTCCCCTCCGCTCCTACAATGAGCAGTTCTTC.

This clonotype appeared many times. The CDR3 DNA reads as TGTGCCAGCAGCGGGGTAGGGGGATTCTACAATGAGCAGTTCTTC. This gives the protein CASSGVGGFYNEQFF. The rearrangement uses TRBV9 and TRBJ2-1; the D gene is possibly TRBD1 (6 bases). Germline V gene lookup returns CDR1 SGDLS and CDR2 YYNGEE. The CDR3 contains 15 residues. V gave up 3 bases and J gave up 3 bases, with 13 bases separating them.

The V and J genes are TRBV7-8 and TRBJ1-2; possible D gene TRBD1, 6 bases. V was clipped by 6 bases and J by 7 bases, with 36 bases between them. Per the germline V gene, CDR1 is SGHVS and CDR2 is FQNEAQ. This CDR3 is built from 20 residues. Here the CDR3 reads CASSPFLATGRSTGGFGYTF. CDR3 bases: TGTGCCAGCAGTCCTTTCCTGGCCACAGGGAGGTCCACCGGCGGCTTTGGCTACACCTTC.

This clonotype was counted between two and nine times. V is TRBV28 and J is TRBJ2-1, with D uncertain. The CDR3 consists of 16 residues. Germline V lookup: CDR1 MDHEN, CDR2 SYDVKM. Deletions cut 5 bases from V and 1 base from J, with 15 bases between. The CDR3 DNA reads as TGTGCCAGCAGTCTCCAGAACCCGCCGTCCTACAATGAGCAGTTCTTC. As protein: CASSLQNPPSYNEQFF. Supplemented by reference TRBV28 and TRBJ2-1, the full variable domain reads DVKVTQSSRYLVKRTGEKVFLECVQDMDHENMFWYRQDPGLGLRLIYFSYDVKMKEKGDIPEGYSVSREKKERFSLILESASTNQTSMYLCASSLQNPPSYNEQFFGPGTRLTVL.